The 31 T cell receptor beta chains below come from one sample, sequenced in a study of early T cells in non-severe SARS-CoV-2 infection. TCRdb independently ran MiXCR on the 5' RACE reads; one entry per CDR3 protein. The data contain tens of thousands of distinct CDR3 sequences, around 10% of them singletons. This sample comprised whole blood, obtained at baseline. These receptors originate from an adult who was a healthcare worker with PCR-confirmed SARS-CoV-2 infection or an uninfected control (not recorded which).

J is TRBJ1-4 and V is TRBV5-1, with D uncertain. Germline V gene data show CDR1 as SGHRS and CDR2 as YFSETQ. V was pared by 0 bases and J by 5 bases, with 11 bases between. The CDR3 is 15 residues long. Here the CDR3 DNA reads TGCGCCAGCAGCTTGGCGGGCTCCCAGAATGAAAAACTGTTTTTT. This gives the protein CASSLAGSQNEKLFF.

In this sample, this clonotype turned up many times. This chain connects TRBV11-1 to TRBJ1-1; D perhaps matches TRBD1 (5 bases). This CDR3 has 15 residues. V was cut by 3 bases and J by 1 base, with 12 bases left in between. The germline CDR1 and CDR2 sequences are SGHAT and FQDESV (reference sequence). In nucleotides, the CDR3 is TGTGCCAGCAGCTTTCACCCAACAGGGAACACTGAAGCTTTCTTT. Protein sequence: CASSFHPTGNTEAFF.

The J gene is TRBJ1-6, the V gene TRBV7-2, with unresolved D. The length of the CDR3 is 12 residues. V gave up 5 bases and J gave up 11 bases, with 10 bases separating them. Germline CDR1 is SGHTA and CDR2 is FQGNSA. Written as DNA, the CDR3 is TGTGCCAGCAGCCCCAGCCTTACACCCCTCCACTTT. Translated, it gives CASSPSLTPLHF.

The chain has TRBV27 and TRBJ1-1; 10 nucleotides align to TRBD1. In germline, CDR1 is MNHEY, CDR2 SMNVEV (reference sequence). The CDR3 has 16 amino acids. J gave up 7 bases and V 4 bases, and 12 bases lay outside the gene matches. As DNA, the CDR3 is TGTGCCAGCAGTTCATGGGACAGGGGCGTTGGTTTTGAAGCTTTCTTT. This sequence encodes CASSSWDRGVGFEAFF.

The CDR3 sequence: CASSPQGLAGNRNEQFF. CDR3 nucleotides: TGTGCCAGCAGCCCCCAGGGACTAGCGGGGAACAGGAATGAGCAGTTCTTC. V gene TRBV7-3 combines with J gene TRBJ2-1; TRBD2 matches 13 bases. Germline CDR1 reads SGHTA; CDR2 reads FQGTGA. The CDR3 loop spans 17 amino acids. J gave up 7 bases and V 5 bases, and 11 bases lay outside the gene matches. The full variable domain, completed using reference TRBV7-3 and TRBJ2-1, is GAGVSQTPSNKVTEKGKYVELRCDPISGHTALYWYRQSLGQGPEFLIYFQGTGAADDSGLPNDRFFAVRPEGSVSTLKIQRTERGDSAVYLCASSPQGLAGNRNEQFFGPGTRLTVL.

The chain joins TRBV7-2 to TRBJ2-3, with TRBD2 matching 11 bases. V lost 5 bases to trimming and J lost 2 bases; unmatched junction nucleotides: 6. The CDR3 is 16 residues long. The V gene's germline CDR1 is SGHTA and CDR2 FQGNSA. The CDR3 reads CASSLSGGAATDTQYF. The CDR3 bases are TGTGCCAGCAGCCTTAGCGGGGGGGCCGCCACAGATACGCAGTATTTT.

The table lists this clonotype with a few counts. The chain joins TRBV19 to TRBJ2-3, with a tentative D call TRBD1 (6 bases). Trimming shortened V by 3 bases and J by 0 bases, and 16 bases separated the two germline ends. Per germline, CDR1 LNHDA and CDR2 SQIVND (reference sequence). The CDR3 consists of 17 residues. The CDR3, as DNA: TGTGCCAGTAGTATCAACCCCACAGGGAGAAGCACAGATACGCAGTATTTT. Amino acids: CASSINPTGRSTDTQYF.

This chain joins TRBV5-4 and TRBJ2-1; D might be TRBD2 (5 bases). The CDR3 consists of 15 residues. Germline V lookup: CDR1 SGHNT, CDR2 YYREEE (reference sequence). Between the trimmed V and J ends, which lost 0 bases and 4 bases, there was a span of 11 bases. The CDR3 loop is CASSLGNREYNEQFF. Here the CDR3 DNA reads TGTGCCAGCAGCTTGGGGAATAGGGAGTACAATGAGCAGTTCTTC.

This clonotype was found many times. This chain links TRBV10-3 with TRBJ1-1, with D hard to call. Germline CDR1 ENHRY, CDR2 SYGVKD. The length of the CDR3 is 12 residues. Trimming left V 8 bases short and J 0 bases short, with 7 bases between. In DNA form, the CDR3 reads TGTGCCATCTCGCAGATGAACACTGAAGCTTTCTTT. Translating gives CAISQMNTEAFF.

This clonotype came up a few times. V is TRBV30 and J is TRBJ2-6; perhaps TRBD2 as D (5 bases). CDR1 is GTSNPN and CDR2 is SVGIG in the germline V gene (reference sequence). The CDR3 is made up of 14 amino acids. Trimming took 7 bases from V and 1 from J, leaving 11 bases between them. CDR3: CASRAFSGANVLTF. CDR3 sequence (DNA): TGTGCCTCGAGGGCCTTTTCTGGGGCCAACGTCCTGACTTTC.

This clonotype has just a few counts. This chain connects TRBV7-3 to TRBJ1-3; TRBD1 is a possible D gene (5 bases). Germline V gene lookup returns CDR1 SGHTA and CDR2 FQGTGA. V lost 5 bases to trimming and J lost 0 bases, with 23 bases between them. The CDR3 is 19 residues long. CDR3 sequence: CASSKLQRGSDISGNTIYF. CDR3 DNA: TGTGCCAGCAGCAAACTACAACGGGGCTCCGATATCTCTGGAAACACCATATATTTT.

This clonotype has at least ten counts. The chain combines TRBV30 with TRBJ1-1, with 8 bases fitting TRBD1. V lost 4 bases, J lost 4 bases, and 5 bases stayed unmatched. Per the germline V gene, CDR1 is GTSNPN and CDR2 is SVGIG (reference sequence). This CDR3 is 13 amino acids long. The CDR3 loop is CAWTRGLGTEAFF. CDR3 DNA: TGTGCCTGGACCAGGGGGCTCGGCACTGAAGCTTTCTTT.

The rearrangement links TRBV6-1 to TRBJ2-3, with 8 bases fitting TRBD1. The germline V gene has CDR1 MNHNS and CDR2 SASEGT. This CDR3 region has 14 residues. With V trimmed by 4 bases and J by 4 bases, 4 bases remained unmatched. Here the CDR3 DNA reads TGTGCCAGCAGTGTTCGGACAGGGTCAGATACGCAGTATTTT. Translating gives CASSVRTGSDTQYF.

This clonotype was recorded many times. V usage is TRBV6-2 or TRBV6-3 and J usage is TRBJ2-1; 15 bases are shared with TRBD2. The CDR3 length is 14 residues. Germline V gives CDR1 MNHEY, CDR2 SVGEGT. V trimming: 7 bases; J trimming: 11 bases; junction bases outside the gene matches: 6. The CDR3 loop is CASNTGTSGGKQFF. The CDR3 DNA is TGTGCCAGCAATACCGGGACTAGCGGGGGGAAGCAGTTCTTC.

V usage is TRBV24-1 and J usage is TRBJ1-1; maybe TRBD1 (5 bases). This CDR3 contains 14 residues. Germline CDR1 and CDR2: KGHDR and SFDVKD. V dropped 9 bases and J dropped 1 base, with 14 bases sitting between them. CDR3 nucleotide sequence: TGTGCCACCTCGGGGACGGAAGCGAACACTGAAGCTTTCTTT. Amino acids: CATSGTEANTEAFF.

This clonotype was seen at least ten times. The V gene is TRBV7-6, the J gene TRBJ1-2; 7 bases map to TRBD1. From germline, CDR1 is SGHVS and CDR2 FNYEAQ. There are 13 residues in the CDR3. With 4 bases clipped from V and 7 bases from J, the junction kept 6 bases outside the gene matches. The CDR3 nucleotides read TGTGCCAGCAGCTATCCAGGGGGTGCTGGCTACACCTTC. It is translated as CASSYPGGAGYTF.

The CDR3 DNA is TGTGCCAGCAGCTACCAGCGGGAAAACATTCAGTACTTC. This sequence encodes CASSYQRENIQYF. This chain connects TRBV13 to TRBJ2-4, with D possibly TRBD2 on 6 matching bases. Germline lookup yields CDR1 PRHDT and CDR2 FYEKMQ (reference sequence). The CDR3 contains 13 residues. Trimming shortened V by 4 bases and J by 5 bases, and 9 bases separated the two germline ends.

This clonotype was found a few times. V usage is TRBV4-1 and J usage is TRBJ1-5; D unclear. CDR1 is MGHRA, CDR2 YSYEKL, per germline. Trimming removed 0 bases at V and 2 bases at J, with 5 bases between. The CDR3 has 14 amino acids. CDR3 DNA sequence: TGCGCCAGCAGCCAAGATGGCCGCAATCAGCCCCAGCATTTT. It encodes CASSQDGRNQPQHF.

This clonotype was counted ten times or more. The CDR3 reads CASSLRRASGELFF. The CDR3 bases are TGTGCCAGCAGCTTGAGAAGGGCTAGCGGGGAGCTGTTTTTT. The chain joins TRBV5-4 to TRBJ2-2; D is unclear. Trimming removed 1 base at V and 7 bases at J, with 11 bases between. Germline CDR1 reads SGHNT; CDR2 reads YYREEE (reference sequence). The length of the CDR3 is 14 residues.

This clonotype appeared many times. The CDR3 DNA sequence: TGCAGAGGGGGGAACAATGCCCCCACTGAAGCTTTCTTT. Protein: CRGGNNAPTEAFF. The chain has TRBV29-1 and TRBJ1-1; perhaps TRBD1 as D (6 bases). In germline, CDR1 is SQVTM, CDR2 ANQGSEA. This CDR3 contains 13 residues.

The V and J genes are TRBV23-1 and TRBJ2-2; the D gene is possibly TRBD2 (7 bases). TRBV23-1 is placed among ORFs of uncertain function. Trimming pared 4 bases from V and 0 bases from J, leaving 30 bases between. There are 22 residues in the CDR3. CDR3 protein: CASSPTPGASGDSPANTGELFF. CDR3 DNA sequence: TGCGCCAGCAGTCCAACCCCGGGGGCTAGCGGAGATTCCCCCGCGAACACCGGGGAGCTGTTTTTT.

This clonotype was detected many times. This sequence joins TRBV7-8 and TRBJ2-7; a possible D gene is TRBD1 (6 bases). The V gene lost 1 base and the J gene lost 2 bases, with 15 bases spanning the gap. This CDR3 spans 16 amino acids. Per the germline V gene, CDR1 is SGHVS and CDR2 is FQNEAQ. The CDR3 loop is CASSLGRDRTAYEQYF. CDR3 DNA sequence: TGTGCCAGCAGCTTAGGACGAGACAGGACGGCCTACGAGCAGTACTTC.

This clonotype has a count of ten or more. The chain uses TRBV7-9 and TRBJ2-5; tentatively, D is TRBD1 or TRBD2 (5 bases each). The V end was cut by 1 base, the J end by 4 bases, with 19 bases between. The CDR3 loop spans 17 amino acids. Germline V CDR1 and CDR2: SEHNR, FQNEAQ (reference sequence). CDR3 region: CASSLGFEIGAGETQYF. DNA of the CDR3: TGTGCCAGCAGCTTAGGCTTCGAGATCGGGGCTGGAGAGACCCAGTACTTC. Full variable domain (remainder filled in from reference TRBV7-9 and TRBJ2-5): DTGVSQNPRHKITKRGQNVTFRCDPISEHNRLYWYRQTLGQGPEFLTYFQNEAQLEKSRLLSDRFSAERPKGSFSTLEIQRTEQGDSAMYLCASSLGFEIGAGETQYFGPGTRLLVL.

As DNA, the CDR3 is TGCGCCAGCAGTTCCCAGAACTATGGCTACACCTTC. Translated, it gives CASSSQNYGYTF. The chain is built from TRBV5-1 and TRBJ1-2; D is undetermined. Trimming took 5 bases from V and 2 from J, leaving 7 bases between them. Germline V gives CDR1 SGHRS, CDR2 YFSETQ. This CDR3 comprises 12 residues.

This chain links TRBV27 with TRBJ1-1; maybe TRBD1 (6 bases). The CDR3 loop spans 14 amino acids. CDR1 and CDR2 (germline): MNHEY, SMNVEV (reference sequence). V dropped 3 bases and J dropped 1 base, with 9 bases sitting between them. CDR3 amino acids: CASSFRGPNTEAFF. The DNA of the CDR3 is TGTGCCAGCAGTTTCAGGGGCCCGAACACTGAAGCTTTCTTT.

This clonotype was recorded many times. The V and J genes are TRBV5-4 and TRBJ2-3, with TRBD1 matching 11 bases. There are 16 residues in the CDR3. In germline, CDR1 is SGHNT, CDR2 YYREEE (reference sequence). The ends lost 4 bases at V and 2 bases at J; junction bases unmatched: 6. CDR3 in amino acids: CASSAKDRGPTDTQYF. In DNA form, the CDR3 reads TGTGCCAGCAGCGCGAAGGACAGGGGGCCCACAGATACGCAGTATTTT.

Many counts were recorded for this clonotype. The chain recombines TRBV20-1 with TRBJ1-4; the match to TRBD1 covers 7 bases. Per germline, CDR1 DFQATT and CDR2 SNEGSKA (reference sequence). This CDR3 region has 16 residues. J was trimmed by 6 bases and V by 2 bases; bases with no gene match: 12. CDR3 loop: CSARQRQGAGDEKLFF. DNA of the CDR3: TGCAGTGCTAGACAGAGACAGGGCGCAGGGGATGAAAAACTGTTTTTT.

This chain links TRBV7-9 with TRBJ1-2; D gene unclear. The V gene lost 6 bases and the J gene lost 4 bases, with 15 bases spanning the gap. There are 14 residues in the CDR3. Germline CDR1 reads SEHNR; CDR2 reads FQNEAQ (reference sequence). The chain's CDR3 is CASSSTGVLYGYTF. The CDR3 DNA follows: TGTGCCAGCAGTTCCACCGGAGTTCTCTATGGCTACACCTTC.

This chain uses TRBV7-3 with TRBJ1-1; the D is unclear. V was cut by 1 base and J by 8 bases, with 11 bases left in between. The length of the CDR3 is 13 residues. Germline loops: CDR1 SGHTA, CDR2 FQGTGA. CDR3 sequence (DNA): TGTGCCAGCAGCTTAAGGAAGGATACCGAAGCTTTCTTT. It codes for CASSLRKDTEAFF.

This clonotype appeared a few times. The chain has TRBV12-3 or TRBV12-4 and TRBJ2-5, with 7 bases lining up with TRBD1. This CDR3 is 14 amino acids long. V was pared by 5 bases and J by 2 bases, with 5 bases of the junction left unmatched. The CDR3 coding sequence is TGTGCCAGCAGTGGGACAGAGCTACAAGAGACCCAGTACTTC. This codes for CASSGTELQETQYF.

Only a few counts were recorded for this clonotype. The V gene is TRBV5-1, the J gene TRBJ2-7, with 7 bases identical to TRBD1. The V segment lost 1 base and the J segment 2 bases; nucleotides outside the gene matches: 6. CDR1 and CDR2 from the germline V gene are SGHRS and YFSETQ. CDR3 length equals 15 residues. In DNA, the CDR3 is TGCGCCAGCAGCTTGTCGAGCCAGGGGGCCTACGAGCAGTACTTC. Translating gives CASSLSSQGAYEQYF.